The source of this T cell receptor (beta chain) is a study of CD8+CD57+ T cells in acquired aplastic anemia (dated by TCRdb to between 2018 and 2020). The study in broad terms: On average, sorted CD4+ and CD8+ cells yielded around 3.5 ug of extracted DNA, with a range of roughly 0.17 to 30 ug. A CD8+CD57+ expansion meant a frequency higher than the mean frequency seen in healthy subjects. On the study overall, not on this receptor specifically: Although under 35 CD8+ CDR3 sequences were shared by patients and controls, these sequences appeared highly expressed in patients and within the immunodominant clones of patients. CD8+ Simpson's diversity did not differ significantly between patients and healthy controls (P=0.060).

The junction carries 15 bases between V and J, which are trimmed by 4 bases and 5 bases respectively. CDR1 and CDR2 (SGHVS, FNYEAQ) derive from the germline V gene. From cysteine to phenylalanine, the CDR3 is 15 amino acids long. Only the CDR3 DNA stays, 45 bases, in frame from base 1. Flow cytometry had shown CD8+CD57+ cell expansion in the patients selected for sequencing. All patients had severe acquired aplastic anemia diagnosed by International Study of Aplastic Anemia and Agranulocytosis and Camitta criteria. At the time blood was sampled, none of the patients had received any therapy. The study deep-sequenced TCR repertoires of sorted CD4+ and CD8+ blood T cells from severe aplastic anemia patients and healthy subjects. In the USA, patient enrollment took place under clinicaltrials.gov protocols 00001620, 01623167, 00001397, 00071045, 00081523 and 00961064. Ficoll-Paque density gradient centrifugation was used to isolate peripheral blood mononuclear cells. Before DNA extraction, CD4+ and CD8+ T cells were sorted with FACS or magnetic beads.

Concerning this clonotype itself: No cognate antigen has been identified for it. Base qualities were left out, and no much larger clone turns up one base away.

Profiling of TCR beta VDJ combinations and CDR3 sequences used genomic DNA as the template. An Illumina HiSeq 2000 was used for TCR repertoire sequencing. As for the authors' bioinformatics: Repertoire assessment relied on Simpson's diversity index, CDR3 size and DJ length profiles, and TRBV/TRBJ rearrangement plots. The most abundant DNA sequence in the deep sequencing data was defined as the immunodominant clone. CDR3 amino acid sequences were checked for sharing across subjects and were also compared against the VDJdb database and published repertoires. Using fastp at Q25 and MiXCR, TCRdb reprocessed the public reads and kept productive beta chains. Rows merge per CDR3 protein into single entries with the most common DNA and genes. These V and J calls rely on TCRdb rather than the paper's analysis. This sample holds more than 70,000 distinct CDR3 sequences; about 70% were observed only once. The ten largest clones take up roughly 80% of the sample.

The V and J genes are TRBV7-6 and TRBJ2-1, with the D gene possibly TRBD1 or TRBD2, each one fitting 5 bases. The material sequenced was sorted CD4+, CD8+, or CD8+CD57+ T cells (not recorded which) from PBMCs. This sequence originates from a human donor with aplastic anemia. The CDR3 reads as follows: CASSSVGRTDNEQFF. The sequence in DNA is TGTGCCAGCAGCTCCGTGGGACGGACCGACAATGAGCAGTTCTTC.